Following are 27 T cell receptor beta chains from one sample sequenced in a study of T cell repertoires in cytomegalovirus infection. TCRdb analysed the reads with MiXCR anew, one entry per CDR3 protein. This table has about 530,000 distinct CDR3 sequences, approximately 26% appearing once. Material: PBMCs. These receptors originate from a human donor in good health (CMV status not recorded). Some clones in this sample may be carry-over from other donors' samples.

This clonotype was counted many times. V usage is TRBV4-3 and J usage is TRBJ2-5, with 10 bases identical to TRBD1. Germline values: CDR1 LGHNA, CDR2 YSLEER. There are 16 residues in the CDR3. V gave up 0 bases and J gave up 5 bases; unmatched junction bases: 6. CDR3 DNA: TGCGCCAGCAGCCAAGATCGGGACAGGGGACGGGAGACCCAGTACTTC. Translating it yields CASSQDRDRGRETQYF.

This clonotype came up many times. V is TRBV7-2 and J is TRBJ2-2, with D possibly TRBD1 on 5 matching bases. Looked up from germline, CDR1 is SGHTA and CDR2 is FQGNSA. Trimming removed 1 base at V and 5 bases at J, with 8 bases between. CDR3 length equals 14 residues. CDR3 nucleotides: TGTGCCAGCAGCTTAGGATCAGGGACCGGGGAGCTGTTTTTT. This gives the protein CASSLGSGTGELFF. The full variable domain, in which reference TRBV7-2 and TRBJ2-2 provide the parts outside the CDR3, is GAGVSQSPSNKVTEKGKDVELRCDPISGHTALYWYRQSLGQGLEFLIYFQGNSAPDKSGLPSDRFSAERTGGSVSTLTIQRTQQEDSAVYLCASSLGSGTGELFFGEGSRLTVL.

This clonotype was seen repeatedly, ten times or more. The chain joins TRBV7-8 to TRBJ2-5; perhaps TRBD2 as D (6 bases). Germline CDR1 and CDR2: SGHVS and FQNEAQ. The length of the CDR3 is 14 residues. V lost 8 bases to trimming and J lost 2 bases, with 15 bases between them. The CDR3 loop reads CASGRWRGQETQYF. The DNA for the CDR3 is TGTGCCAGCGGGCGGTGGAGGGGTCAAGAGACCCAGTACTTC.

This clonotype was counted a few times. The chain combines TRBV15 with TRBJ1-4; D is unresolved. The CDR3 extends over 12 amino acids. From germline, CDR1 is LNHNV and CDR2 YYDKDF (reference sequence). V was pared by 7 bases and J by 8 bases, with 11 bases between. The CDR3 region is CATTLNGEKLFF. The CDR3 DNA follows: TGTGCCACCACATTGAACGGCGAAAAACTGTTTTTT.

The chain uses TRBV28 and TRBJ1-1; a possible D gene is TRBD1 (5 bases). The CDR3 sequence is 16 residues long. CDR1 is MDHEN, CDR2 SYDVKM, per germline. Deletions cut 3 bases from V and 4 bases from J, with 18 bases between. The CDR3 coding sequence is TGTGCCAGCAGTTTTAGTCGGGACTTCGGGGTCACTGAAGCTTTCTTT. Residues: CASSFSRDFGVTEAFF.

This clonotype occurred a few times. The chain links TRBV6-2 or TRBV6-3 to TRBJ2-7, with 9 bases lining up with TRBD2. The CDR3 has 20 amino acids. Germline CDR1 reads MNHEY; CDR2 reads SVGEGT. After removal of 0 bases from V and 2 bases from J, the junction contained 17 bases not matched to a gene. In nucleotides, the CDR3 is TGTGCCAGCAGTTACTCTATCCTAGCGGGAAATATACAGGGGACCTACGAGCAGTACGTC. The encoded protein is CASSYSILAGNIQGTYEQYV.

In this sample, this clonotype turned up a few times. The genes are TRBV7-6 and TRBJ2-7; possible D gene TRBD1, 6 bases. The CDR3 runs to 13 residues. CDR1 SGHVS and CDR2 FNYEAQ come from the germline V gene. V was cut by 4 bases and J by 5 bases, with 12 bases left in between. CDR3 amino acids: CASSSSPGDEQYF. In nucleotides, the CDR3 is TGTGCCAGCAGCTCATCACCAGGGGACGAGCAGTACTTC.

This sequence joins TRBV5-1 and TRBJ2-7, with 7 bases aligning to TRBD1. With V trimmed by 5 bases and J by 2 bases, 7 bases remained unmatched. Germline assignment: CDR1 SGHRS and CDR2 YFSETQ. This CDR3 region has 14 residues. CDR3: CASSPSTGTYEQYF. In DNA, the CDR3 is TGCGCCAGCAGTCCATCGACAGGGACCTACGAGCAGTACTTC.

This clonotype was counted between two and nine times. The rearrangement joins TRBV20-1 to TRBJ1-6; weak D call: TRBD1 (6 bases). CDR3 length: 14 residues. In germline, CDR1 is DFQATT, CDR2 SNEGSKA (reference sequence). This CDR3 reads CRTGQLADNSPLHF. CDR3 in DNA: TGCAGAACCGGACAGTTAGCGGACAATTCACCCCTCCACTTT.

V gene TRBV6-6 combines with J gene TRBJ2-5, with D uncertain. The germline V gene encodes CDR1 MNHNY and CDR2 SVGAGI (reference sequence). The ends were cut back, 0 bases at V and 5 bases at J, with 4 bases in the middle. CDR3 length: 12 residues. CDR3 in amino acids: CASSYSSETQYF. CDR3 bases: TGTGCCAGCAGTTACTCTTCCGAGACCCAGTACTTC.

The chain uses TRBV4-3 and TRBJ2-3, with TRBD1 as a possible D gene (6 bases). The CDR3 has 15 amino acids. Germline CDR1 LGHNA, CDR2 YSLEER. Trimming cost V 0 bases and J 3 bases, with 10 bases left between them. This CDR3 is CASSQETGWTDTQYF. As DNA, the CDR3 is TGCGCCAGCAGCCAAGAAACAGGGTGGACAGATACGCAGTATTTT.

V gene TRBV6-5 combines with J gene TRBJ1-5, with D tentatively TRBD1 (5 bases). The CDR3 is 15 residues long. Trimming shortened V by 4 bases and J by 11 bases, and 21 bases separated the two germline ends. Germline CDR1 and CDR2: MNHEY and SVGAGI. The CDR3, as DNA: TGTGCCAGCAGTTGGGGAGGGACTGAGGTAGGAGCCCAGCATTTT. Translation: CASSWGGTEVGAQHF.

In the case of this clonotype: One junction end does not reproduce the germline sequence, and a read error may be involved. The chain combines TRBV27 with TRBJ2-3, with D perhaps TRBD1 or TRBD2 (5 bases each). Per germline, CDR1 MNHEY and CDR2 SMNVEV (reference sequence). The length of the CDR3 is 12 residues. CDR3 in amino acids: CASSPWGKRPHF. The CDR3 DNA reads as TGTGCCAGCAGTCCCTGGGGGAAAAGACCTCATTTT.

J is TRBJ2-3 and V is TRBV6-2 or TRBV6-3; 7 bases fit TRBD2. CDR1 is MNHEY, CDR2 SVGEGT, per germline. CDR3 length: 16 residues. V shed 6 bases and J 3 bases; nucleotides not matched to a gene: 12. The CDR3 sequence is CASSRGTGRRTDTQYF. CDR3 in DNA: TGTGCCAGCAGCCGTGGGACCGGGAGGAGAACAGATACGCAGTATTTT.

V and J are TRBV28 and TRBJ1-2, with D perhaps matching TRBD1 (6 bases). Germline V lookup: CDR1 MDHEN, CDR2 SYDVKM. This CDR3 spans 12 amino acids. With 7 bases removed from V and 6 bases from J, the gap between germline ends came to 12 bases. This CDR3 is CASISGANGYTF. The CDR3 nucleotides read TGTGCCAGCATATCGGGGGCGAATGGCTACACCTTC.

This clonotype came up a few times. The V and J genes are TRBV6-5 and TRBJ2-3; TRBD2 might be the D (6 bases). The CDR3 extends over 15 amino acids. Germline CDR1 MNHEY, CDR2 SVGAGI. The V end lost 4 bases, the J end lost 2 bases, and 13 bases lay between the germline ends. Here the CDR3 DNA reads TGTGCCAGCAGTTTCGGTTCACTAGCCACAGATACGCAGTATTTT. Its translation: CASSFGSLATDTQYF.

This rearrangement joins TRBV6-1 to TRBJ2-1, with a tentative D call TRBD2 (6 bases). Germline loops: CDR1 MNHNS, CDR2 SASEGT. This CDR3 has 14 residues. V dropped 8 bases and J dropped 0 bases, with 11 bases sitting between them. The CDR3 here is CASFSGNSYNEQFF. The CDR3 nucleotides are TGTGCCAGCTTTAGCGGCAACTCCTACAATGAGCAGTTCTTC.

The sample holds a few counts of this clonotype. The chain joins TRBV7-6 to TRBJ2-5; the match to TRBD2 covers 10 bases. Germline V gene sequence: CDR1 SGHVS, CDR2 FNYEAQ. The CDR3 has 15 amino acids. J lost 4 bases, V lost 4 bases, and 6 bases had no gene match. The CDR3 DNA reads TGTGCCAGCAGCTGGACTAGCGGATACCGAGAGACCCAGTACTTC. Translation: CASSWTSGYRETQYF.

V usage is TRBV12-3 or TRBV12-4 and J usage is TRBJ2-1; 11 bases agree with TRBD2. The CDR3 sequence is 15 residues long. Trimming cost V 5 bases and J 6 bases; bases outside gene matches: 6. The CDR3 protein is CASSQLAGAPNEQFF. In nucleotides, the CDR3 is TGTGCCAGCAGTCAACTAGCGGGAGCCCCCAATGAGCAGTTCTTC.

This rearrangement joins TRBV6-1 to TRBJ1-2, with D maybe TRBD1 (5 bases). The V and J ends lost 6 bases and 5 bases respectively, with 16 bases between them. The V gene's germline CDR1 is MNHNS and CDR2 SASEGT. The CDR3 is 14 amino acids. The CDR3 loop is CASSPGWVLYGYTF. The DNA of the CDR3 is TGTGCCAGCAGCCCAGGGTGGGTTTTGTATGGCTACACCTTC.

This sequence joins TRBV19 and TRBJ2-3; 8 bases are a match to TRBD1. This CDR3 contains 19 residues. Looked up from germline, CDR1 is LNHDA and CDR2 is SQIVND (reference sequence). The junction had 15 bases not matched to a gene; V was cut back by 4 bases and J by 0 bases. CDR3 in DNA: TGTGCCAGTAGTAACCGGGACAGGCCCCTCCAGCTTAGCACAGATACGCAGTATTTT. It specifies CASSNRDRPLQLSTDTQYF.

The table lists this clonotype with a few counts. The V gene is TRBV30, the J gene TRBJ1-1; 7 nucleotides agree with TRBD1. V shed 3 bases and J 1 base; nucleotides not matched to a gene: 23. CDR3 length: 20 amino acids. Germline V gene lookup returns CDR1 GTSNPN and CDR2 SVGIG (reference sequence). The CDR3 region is CAWRGGQRGVGSPSNTEAFF. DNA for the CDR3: TGTGCCTGGAGAGGGGGACAGCGGGGTGTGGGGTCTCCCTCGAACACTGAAGCTTTCTTT.

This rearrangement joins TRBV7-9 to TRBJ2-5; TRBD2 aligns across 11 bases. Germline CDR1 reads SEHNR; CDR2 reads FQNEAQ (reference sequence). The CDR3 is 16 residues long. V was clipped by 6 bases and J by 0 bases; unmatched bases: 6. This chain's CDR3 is CASRKVAGGYQETQYF. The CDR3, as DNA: TGTGCCAGCAGGAAGGTAGCGGGAGGGTACCAAGAGACCCAGTACTTC.

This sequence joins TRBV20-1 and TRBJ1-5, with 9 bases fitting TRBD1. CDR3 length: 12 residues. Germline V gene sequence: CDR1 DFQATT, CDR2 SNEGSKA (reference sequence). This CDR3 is CSARQGDQPQHF. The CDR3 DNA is TGCAGCGCCCGACAGGGGGATCAGCCCCAGCATTTT.

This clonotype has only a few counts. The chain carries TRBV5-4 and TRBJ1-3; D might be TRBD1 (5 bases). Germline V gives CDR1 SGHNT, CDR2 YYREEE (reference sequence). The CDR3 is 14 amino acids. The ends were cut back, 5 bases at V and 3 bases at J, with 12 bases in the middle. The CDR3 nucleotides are TGTGCCAGCAGACGGGACCCAGGTGGAAACACCATATATTTT. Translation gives CASRRDPGGNTIYF.

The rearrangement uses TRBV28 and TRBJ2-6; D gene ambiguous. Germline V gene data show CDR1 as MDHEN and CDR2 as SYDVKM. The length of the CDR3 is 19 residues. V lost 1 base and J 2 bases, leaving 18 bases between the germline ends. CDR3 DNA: TGTGCCAGCAGTTTATCCTTGGTCCCCACCGGAGCTGGGGCCAACGTCCTGACTTTC. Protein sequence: CASSLSLVPTGAGANVLTF. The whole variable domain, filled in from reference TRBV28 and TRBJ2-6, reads DVKVTQSSRYLVKRTGEKVFLECVQDMDHENMFWYRQDPGLGLRLIYFSYDVKMKEKGDIPEGYSVSREKKERFSLILESASTNQTSMYLCASSLSLVPTGAGANVLTFGAGSRLTVL.

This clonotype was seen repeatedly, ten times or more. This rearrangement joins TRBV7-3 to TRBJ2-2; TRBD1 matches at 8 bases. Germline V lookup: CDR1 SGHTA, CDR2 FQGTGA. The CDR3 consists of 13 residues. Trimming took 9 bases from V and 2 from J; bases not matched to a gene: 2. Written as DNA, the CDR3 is TGTGCCAGTGGACAGGGCAACACCGGGGAGCTGTTTTTT. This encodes CASGQGNTGELFF.